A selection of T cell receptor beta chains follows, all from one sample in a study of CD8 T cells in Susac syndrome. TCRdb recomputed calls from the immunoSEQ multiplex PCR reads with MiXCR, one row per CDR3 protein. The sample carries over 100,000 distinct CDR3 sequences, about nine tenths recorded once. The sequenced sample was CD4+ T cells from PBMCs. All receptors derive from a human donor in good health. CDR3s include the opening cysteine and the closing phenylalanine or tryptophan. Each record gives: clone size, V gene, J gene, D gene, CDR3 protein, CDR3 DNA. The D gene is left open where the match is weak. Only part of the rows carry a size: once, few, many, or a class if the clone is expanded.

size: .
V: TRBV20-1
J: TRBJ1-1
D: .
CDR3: CSARDLTNTEAFF
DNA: TGCAGTGCTAGAGATCTCACGAACACTGAAGCTTTCTTT

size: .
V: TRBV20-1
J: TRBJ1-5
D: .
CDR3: CSASPFKSNQPQHF
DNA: TGCAGTGCTAGCCCCTTTAAGAGCAATCAGCCCCAGCATTTT

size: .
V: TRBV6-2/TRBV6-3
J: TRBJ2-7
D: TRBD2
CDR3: CASTPVGLAGAYEQYF
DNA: TGTGCCAGCACTCCCGTAGGACTAGCGGGAGCCTACGAGCAGTACTTC

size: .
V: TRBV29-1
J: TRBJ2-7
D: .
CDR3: CSVGSFGGLEQYF
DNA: TGCAGCGTCGGGAGTTTTGGGGGGCTGGAGCAGTACTTC

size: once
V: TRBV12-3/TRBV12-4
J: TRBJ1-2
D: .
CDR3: CASSGQYYGYTF
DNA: TGTGCCAGCAGCGGACAGTACTATGGCTACACCTTC

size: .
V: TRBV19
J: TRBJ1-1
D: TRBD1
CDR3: CASSIGDSEAFF
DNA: TGTGCCAGTAGTATAGGGGACAGTGAAGCTTTCTTT

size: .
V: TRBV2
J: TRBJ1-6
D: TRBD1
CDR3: CASSSGQGGNSPLHF
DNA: TGTGCCAGCAGCTCCGGACAGGGTGGCAATTCACCCCTCCACTTT

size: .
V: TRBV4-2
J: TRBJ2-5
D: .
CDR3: CASSQDRASTQYF
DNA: TGTGCCAGCAGCCAAGATAGGGCGAGTACCCAGTACTTC

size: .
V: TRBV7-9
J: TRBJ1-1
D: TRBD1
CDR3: CASSSRGQGPHLNTEAFF
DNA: TGTGCCAGCAGCTCCCGCGGACAGGGGCCGCACCTGAACACTGAAGCTTTCTTT

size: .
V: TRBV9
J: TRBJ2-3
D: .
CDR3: CASSGDRDTQYF
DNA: TGTGCCAGCAGCGGTGACCGCGATACGCAGTATTTT

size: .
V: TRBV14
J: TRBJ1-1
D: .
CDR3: CASSQDSGRNTEAFF
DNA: TGTGCCAGCAGCCAAGATTCGGGTCGGAACACTGAAGCTTTCTTT

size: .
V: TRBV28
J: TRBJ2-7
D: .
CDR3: CASSFGGSEQYF
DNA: TGTGCCAGCAGTTTCGGGGGCTCGGAGCAGTACTTC

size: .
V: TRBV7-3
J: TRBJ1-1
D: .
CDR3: CASSRGGQNTEAFF
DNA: TGTGCCAGCAGCCGGGGGGGGCAGAACACTGAAGCTTTCTTT

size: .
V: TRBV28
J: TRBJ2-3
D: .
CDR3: CASSLRPSTDTQYF
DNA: TGTGCCAGCAGCTTAAGGCCTAGCACAGATACGCAGTATTTT

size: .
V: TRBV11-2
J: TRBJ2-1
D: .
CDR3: CASSTSLNNEQFF
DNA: TGTGCCAGCAGTACTAGCCTAAACAATGAGCAGTTCTTC

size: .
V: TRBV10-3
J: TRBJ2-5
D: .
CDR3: CAISEAWGRETQYF
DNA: TGTGCCATCAGTGAGGCCTGGGGGCGAGAGACCCAGTACTTC

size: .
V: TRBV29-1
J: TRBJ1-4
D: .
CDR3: CSVEGEGEKLFF
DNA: TGCAGCGTGGAAGGGGAAGGGGAAAAACTGTTTTTT

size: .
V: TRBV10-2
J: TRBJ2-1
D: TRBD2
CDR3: CASRGGEVNEQFF
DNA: TGCGCCAGCAGGGGAGGGGAGGTCAATGAGCAGTTCTTC

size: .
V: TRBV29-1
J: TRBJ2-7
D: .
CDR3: CSVRTGNYEQYF
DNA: TGCAGCGTGAGGACGGGAAACTACGAGCAGTACTTC

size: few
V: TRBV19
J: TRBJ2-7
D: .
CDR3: CASSSGVYEQYF
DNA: TGTGCCAGTAGCTCTGGGGTCTACGAGCAGTACTTC

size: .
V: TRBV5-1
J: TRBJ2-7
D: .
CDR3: CASSLVGGASSYEQYF
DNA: TGCGCCAGCAGCTTGGTAGGTGGAGCCAGCTCCTACGAGCAGTACTTC